This T cell receptor beta chain was obtained from a study of low-dose radiotherapy and immunotherapy resistance in tumors. Study details: Every two weeks patients got nivolumab 240 mg flat dose, plus ipilimumab 1 mg/kg every six weeks, intravenously. It was every two weeks, one day before radiation and immunotherapy, that intravenous cyclophosphamide 200 mg/m2 was given.

First-strand cDNA used TRAV- and TRBV-specific primers, covering alpha and beta chains. TCR amplification used roughly 18 PCR cycles, a constant-region primer and a V-primer adapter. Isolated mRNA underwent amplification via in vitro transcription. TCRdb itself ran the reads through MiXCR, one entry per CDR3 protein. The sample has 57,000 or so distinct CDR3 sequences; less than 25% are singletons. Time point indicated: before trial treatment. Administered to the donors were nivolumab, ipilimumab, aspirin, low-dose cyclophosphamide and low-dose radiotherapy. The CDR3 consists of 13 residues. V was shortened by 3 bases and J by 3 bases, with 7 bases between the two germline ends. CDR1 is SGDLS and CDR2 is YYNGEE in the germline V gene.

The TCR was taken from a male donor with prostate cancer. The chain recombines TRBV9 with TRBJ2-1; D uncertain. Sequenced material: PBMCs, taken before treatment. The CDR3: CASSDEDYNEQFF. DNA for the CDR3: TGTGCCAGCAGCGATGAAGACTACAATGAGCAGTTCTTC.